The 18 T cell receptor beta chains in this list originate from one sample, sequenced in a study of shared clonotypes between healthy human individuals. Data came from immunoSEQ multiplex PCR; TCRdb stores just in-frame clones and leaves some out. The table lists about 1.4 million clones, roughly 95% of them singletons. The sample taken for sequencing was naive CD4+ T cells sorted from blood. Subset given: CD45RA+ positively selected. Receptors were obtained from a young man in good health.

Concerning this clone: At one end the junction does not follow the germline gene, possibly because of a read error. The V and J genes are TRBV2 and TRBJ2-7, with 8 bases fitting TRBD1. CDR1 SNHLY and CDR2 FYNNEI come from the germline V gene. The CDR3 length is 16 residues. DNA for the CDR3: TGTGCCAGCAGAATTACCCGGGACAGGAGCTCCTACGGGCAGTACTTC. Protein: CASRITRDRSSYGQYF.

This chain links TRBV25-1 with TRBJ1-4; D gene uncertain. The CDR3 contains 14 residues. V was cut by 3 bases and J by 7 bases, with 12 bases left in between. Germline CDR1 and CDR2: MGHDK and SYGVNS. CDR3 sequence: CASSDSWASEKLFF. The CDR3 coding sequence is TGTGCCAGCAGTGACTCGTGGGCGTCTGAAAAACTGTTTTTT.

The chain employs TRBV18 and TRBJ1-3; no clear D. Germline CDR1 KGHSH, CDR2 LQKENI. Trimming left V 2 bases short and J 3 bases short, with 8 bases between. The CDR3 runs 14 residues. The CDR3 region is CASSPNQNGNTIYF. As DNA, the CDR3 is TGTGCCAGCTCACCAAATCAGAATGGAAACACCATATATTTT. The whole variable domain, remainder taken from reference TRBV18 and TRBJ1-3, is NAGVMQNPRHLVRRRGQEARLRCSPMKGHSHVYWYRQLPEEGLKFMVYLQKENIIDESGMPKERFSAEFPKEGPSILRIQQVVRGDSAAYFCASSPNQNGNTIYFGEGSWLTVV.

As concerns this clone: The identical CDR3 is also encoded by other nucleotide sequences in the sample. The chain combines TRBV28 with TRBJ2-7; D remains ambiguous. The CDR3 has 11 amino acids. Germline CDR1 reads MDHEN; CDR2 reads SYDVKM. V lost 6 bases to trimming and J lost 4 bases, with 7 bases between them. In nucleotides, the CDR3 is TGTGCCAGCAGGAGCTCATACGAGCAGTACTTC. Amino acids: CASRSSYEQYF.

The chain joins TRBV29-1 to TRBJ1-1, with D perhaps TRBD1 (6 bases). Trimming took 7 bases from V and 5 from J, leaving 14 bases between them. Per germline, CDR1 SQVTM and CDR2 ANQGSEA. CDR3 length: 12 amino acids. The CDR3 nucleotides read TGCAGCGCCATAGGGGGATATACTGAAGCTTTCTTT. Protein: CSAIGGYTEAFF.

This chain joins TRBV5-5 and TRBJ1-4, with D unresolved. CDR1 and CDR2 (germline): SGHKS, YYEKEE (reference sequence). The ends were cut back, 0 bases at V and 8 bases at J, with 8 bases in the middle. The CDR3 covers 13 residues. CDR3 bases: TGTGCCAGCAGCTTGGCCAGTCAGGAAAAACTGTTTTTT. It translates to CASSLASQEKLFF.

The chain employs TRBV28 and TRBJ2-5, with 8 bases that match TRBD1. The CDR3 is made up of 15 amino acids. Germline V CDR1 and CDR2: MDHEN, SYDVKM. Losses at the gene ends were 3 bases for V and 2 bases for J; bases not matched to a gene: 5. CDR3 loop: CASSFGTGSQETQYF. As DNA, the CDR3 is TGTGCCAGCAGTTTTGGGACAGGTTCACAAGAGACCCAGTACTTC.

The gene calls are TRBV5-5 and TRBJ2-1; TRBD2 matches at 14 bases. CDR3 length: 15 residues. Per the germline V gene, CDR1 is SGHKS and CDR2 is YYEKEE (reference sequence). Losses at the gene ends were 0 bases for V and 14 bases for J; bases not matched to a gene: 7. In nucleotides, the CDR3 is TGTGCCAGCAGCTTGGCCGCGACTAGCGGGAGGGCCGAGTTCTTC. Encoded protein: CASSLAATSGRAEFF.

This chain links TRBV21-1 with TRBJ2-4; TRBD1, the table's D call, was not compared with the DNA. TRBV21-1 is termed a pseudogene. CDR3 length equals 15 residues. CDR3 in DNA: TGTGCCAGCAGCAAGGACACGATAGCCAAAAACATTCAGTACTTC. This gives the protein CASSKDTIAKNIQYF.

The chain joins TRBV7-8 to TRBJ2-3; D remains ambiguous. Trimming removed 5 bases from V and 2 bases from J, with 14 bases in between. Germline CDR1 and CDR2: SGHVS and FQNEAQ. This CDR3 contains 15 residues. Here the CDR3 DNA reads TGTGCCAGCAGCCCCTTCGTGGGAACCACAGATACGCAGTATTTT. Residues: CASSPFVGTTDTQYF.

The chain is built from TRBV7-8 and TRBJ2-1, with TRBD1 matching over 8 bases. This CDR3 spans 12 amino acids. V lost 5 bases and J lost 13; bases outside the gene matches: 7. In germline, CDR1 is SGHVS, CDR2 FQNEAQ. CDR3 amino acids: CASSVTGGRQFF. The CDR3 bases are TGTGCCAGCAGCGTCACAGGGGGGAGACAGTTCTTC.

This chain links TRBV28 with TRBJ2-5; no firm D call. CDR1 MDHEN and CDR2 SYDVKM come from the germline V gene. The CDR3 is 12 residues long. The V and J ends lost 7 bases and 7 bases respectively, with 13 bases between them. In nucleotides, the CDR3 is TGTGCCAGCAAAGCCGAGTACGGGACCCAGTACTTC. Its translation: CASKAEYGTQYF.

This rearrangement joins TRBV11-3 to TRBJ2-1; TRBD2 aligns across 7 bases. The length of the CDR3 is 15 residues. The V gene end was trimmed by 3 bases and the J gene end by 3 bases; junction bases not matched to a gene: 5. From germline, CDR1 is SGHNT and CDR2 YENEEA. The CDR3 bases are TGTGCCAGCAGCTTGACTAGCACCTACTACAATGAGCAGTTCTTC. Its translation is CASSLTSTYYNEQFF.

In DNA, the CDR3 is TGTGCCAGCAGCTTGGTCGGCAACTACGAGCAGTACTTC. Translating gives CASSLVGNYEQYF. The chain has TRBV5-4 and TRBJ2-7; the D is unclear. CDR1 and CDR2 from the germline V gene are SGHNT and YYREEE (reference sequence). Trimming took off 0 bases at V and 3 bases at J, with 7 bases between the two ends. This CDR3 has 13 amino acids.

This clone was seen once. The chain employs TRBV5-5 and TRBJ2-5, with D unclear. CDR1 is SGHKS, CDR2 YYEKEE, per germline (reference sequence). The CDR3 spans 14 residues. Trimming cost V 1 base and J 1 base, with 8 bases left between them. The CDR3 protein is CASSLLGSQETQYF. The CDR3 DNA reads as TGTGCCAGCAGCTTGCTCGGCAGCCAAGAGACCCAGTACTTC.

This clone appeared a few times. V usage is TRBV29-1 and J usage is TRBJ1-2, with D perhaps matching TRBD1 (6 bases). The CDR3 is 14 residues long. With 6 bases removed from V and 4 bases from J, the gap between germline ends came to 18 bases. Germline V CDR1 and CDR2: SQVTM, ANQGSEA. DNA of the CDR3: TGCAGCGTCCTTTCTCGGACAGTCATCTATGGCTACACCTTC. As protein: CSVLSRTVIYGYTF. Full variable domain (remainder filled in from reference TRBV29-1 and TRBJ1-2): SAVISQKPSRDICQRGTSLTIQCQVDSQVTMMFWYRQQPGQSLTLIATANQGSEATYESGFVIDKFPISRPNLTFSTLTVSNMSPEDSSIYLCSVLSRTVIYGYTFGSGTRLTVV.

The chain links TRBV5-1 to TRBJ2-3, with 9 bases lining up with TRBD2. The ends lost 0 bases at V and 6 bases at J; junction bases unmatched: 11. Germline values: CDR1 SGHRS, CDR2 YFSETQ. There are 17 residues in the CDR3. Here the CDR3 reads CASSLGPVAGDSDTQYF. DNA of the CDR3: TGCGCCAGCAGCTTGGGCCCCGTAGCGGGAGATTCCGATACGCAGTATTTT.

The rearrangement joins TRBV6-1 to TRBJ1-1; D possibly corresponds to TRBD1 (5 bases). Germline V CDR1 and CDR2: MNHNS, SASEGT. Trimming shortened V by 0 bases and J by 6 bases, and 20 bases separated the two germline ends. There are 17 residues in the CDR3. The CDR3 spells CASSEALAFGGGAEAFF. In nucleotides, the CDR3 is TGTGCCAGCAGTGAAGCGCTTGCTTTTGGTGGGGGTGCTGAAGCTTTCTTT.